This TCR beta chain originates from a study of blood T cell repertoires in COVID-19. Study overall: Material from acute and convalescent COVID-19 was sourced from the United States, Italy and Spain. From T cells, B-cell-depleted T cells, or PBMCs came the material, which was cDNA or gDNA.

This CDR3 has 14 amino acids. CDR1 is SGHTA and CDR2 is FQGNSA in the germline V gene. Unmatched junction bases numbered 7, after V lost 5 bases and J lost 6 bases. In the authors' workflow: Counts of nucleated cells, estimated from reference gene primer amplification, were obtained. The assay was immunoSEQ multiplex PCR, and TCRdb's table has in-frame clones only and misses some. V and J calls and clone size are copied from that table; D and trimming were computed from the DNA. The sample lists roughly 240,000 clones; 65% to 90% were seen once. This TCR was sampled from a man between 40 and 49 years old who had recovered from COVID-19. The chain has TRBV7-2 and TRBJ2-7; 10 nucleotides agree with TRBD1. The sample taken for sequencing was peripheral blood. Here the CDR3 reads CASSPDRGRSEQYF. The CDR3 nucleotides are TGTGCCAGCAGCCCTGACAGGGGGCGGAGCGAGCAGTACTTC.